A single sample is the source of the 11 T cell receptor beta chains below, sequenced in a study of T cells in Graves' hyperthyroidism and ophthalmopathy. Researchers took RNA transcripts and amplified the TCR beta CDR3 regions from them. HTBI primers were employed in a first-round RT-PCR of the TCR CDR3. From the multiplex PCR reads, TCRdb called clonotypes with MiXCR, one entry per CDR3 protein. The sample has hundreds of thousands of distinct CDR3 sequences; just under 20% are singletons. The sequenced material came from blood. Receptors originate from a man aged 40-49 years with Graves' ophthalmopathy.

This clonotype was counted ten times or more. The rearrangement uses TRBV3-1 and TRBJ2-1; D remains ambiguous. The CDR3 has 14 amino acids. Trimming stripped 1 base from V and 10 bases from J, with 14 bases between. Per the germline V gene, CDR1 is LGHDT and CDR2 is YNNKEL (reference sequence). DNA of the CDR3: TGTGCCAGCAGCCAAGCCGGATATAGACTCGAGCAGTTCTTC. Translating it yields CASSQAGYRLEQFF.

This clonotype has more than one count but fewer than ten. The chain joins TRBV20-1 to TRBJ2-1; possible D gene TRBD1, 6 bases. The V gene's germline CDR1 is DFQATT and CDR2 SNEGSKA (reference sequence). The CDR3 sequence is 13 residues long. Trimming cost V 6 bases and J 9 bases, with 18 bases left between them. The CDR3 sequence: CSARELGAVEQFF. CDR3 nucleotide sequence: TGCAGTGCCAGGGAACTGGGGGCGGTTGAGCAGTTCTTC.

This clonotype was picked up a small number of times. This rearrangement joins TRBV14 to TRBJ2-1; TRBD2 agrees at 11 bases. This CDR3 is 17 amino acids long. Germline CDR1 is SGHDN and CDR2 is FVKESK. V lost 1 base, J lost 5 bases, and 7 bases stayed unmatched. The CDR3 spells CASSQAKTSGSHNEQFF. The CDR3 nucleotides are TGTGCCAGCAGCCAAGCTAAAACTAGCGGGAGTCACAATGAGCAGTTCTTC.

The genes are TRBV6-2 or TRBV6-3 and TRBJ2-5; possible D gene TRBD2, 6 bases. This CDR3 contains 14 residues. Germline V gene data show CDR1 as MNHEY and CDR2 as SVGEGT. Trimming removed 4 bases at V and 9 bases at J, with 18 bases between. Written as DNA, the CDR3 is TGTGCCAGCAGTTCCGGAGGGGCAACGTTAGCCCAGTACTTC. Translated: CASSSGGATLAQYF.

The rearrangement joins TRBV30 to TRBJ2-7; D is possibly TRBD1 (5 bases). The CDR3 is 12 amino acids. V was shortened by 7 bases and J by 3 bases, with 13 bases between the two germline ends. Germline V gene lookup returns CDR1 GTSNPN and CDR2 SVGIG (reference sequence). Here the CDR3 DNA reads TGTGCCTCCCAAGGGGCCAGCTACGAGCAGTACTTC. Its protein is CASQGASYEQYF.

Concerning this clonotype: At one of its ends the junction is not consistent with the germline gene, which may arise from a read error. This chain joins TRBV9 and TRBJ2-1, with D possibly TRBD2 on 7 matching bases. CDR1 and CDR2 from the germline V gene are SGDLS and YYNGEE. This CDR3 region has 15 residues. This CDR3 reads CASSEGGESYNELFF. For the CDR3, the DNA is TGTGCCAGCAGCGAGGGGGGGGAATCCTACAATGAGCTGTTCTTC.

This clonotype occurred many times. CDR3 sequence: CASSEPGYTDTQYF. The CDR3 coding sequence is TGTGCCAGCAGTGAGCCAGGGTACACAGATACGCAGTATTTT. The V call is TRBV6-1, the J call TRBJ2-3; perhaps TRBD1 as D (5 bases). This CDR3 comprises 14 residues. V was cut by 3 bases and J by 2 bases, with 9 bases left in between. The germline gives CDR1 MNHNS, CDR2 SASEGT.

There are many counts of this clonotype. The genes are TRBV28 and TRBJ2-1, with TRBD2 matching 11 bases. The CDR3 covers 16 residues. J was trimmed by 4 bases and V by 0 bases; bases with no gene match: 2. Per the germline V gene, CDR1 is MDHEN and CDR2 is SYDVKM. CDR3 region: CASSLWSSGRYNEQFF. For the CDR3, the DNA is TGTGCCAGCAGTTTATGGTCTAGCGGGAGGTACAATGAGCAGTTCTTC.

This clonotype was detected many times. The V gene is TRBV20-1, the J gene TRBJ2-7, with 11 bases that match TRBD2. Germline trimming cut 0 bases from V and 1 base from J; bases unmatched to any gene: 11. CDR3 length equals 18 residues. Germline values: CDR1 DFQATT, CDR2 SNEGSKA (reference sequence). Written as DNA, the CDR3 is TGCAGTGCTAGAGATCAACTAGCGGGAGTTCCCGCTTCCTACGAGCAGTACTTC. This gives the protein CSARDQLAGVPASYEQYF.

This clonotype was observed at least ten times. This chain connects TRBV28 to TRBJ2-7, with TRBD2 matching 9 bases. The germline V gene has CDR1 MDHEN and CDR2 SYDVKM. V shed 1 base and J 5 bases; nucleotides not matched to a gene: 3. The CDR3 extends over 14 amino acids. The CDR3 DNA sequence: TGTGCCAGCAGTTTATCGGGACTAGCCCACGAGCAGTACTTC. It is translated as CASSLSGLAHEQYF.

The V call is TRBV7-2, the J call TRBJ2-1; 11 bases are a match to TRBD1. V lost 5 bases to trimming and J lost 7 bases; unmatched junction nucleotides: 13. The CDR3 covers 17 residues. CDR1 is SGHTA, CDR2 FQGNSA, per germline. CDR3 sequence: CASSPLRLGQGVNEQFF. The CDR3 DNA follows: TGTGCCAGCAGCCCCTTGCGGTTGGGACAGGGGGTAAATGAGCAGTTCTTC.